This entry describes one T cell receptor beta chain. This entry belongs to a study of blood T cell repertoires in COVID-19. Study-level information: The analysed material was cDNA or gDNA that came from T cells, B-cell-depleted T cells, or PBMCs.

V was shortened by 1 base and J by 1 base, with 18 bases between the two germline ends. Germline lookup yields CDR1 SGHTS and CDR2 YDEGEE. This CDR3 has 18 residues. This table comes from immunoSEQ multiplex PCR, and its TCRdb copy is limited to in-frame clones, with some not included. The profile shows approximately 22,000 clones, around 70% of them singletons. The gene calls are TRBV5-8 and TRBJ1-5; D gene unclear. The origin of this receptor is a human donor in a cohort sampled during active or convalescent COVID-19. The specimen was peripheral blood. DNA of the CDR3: TGTGCCAGCAGCTTGTACTGGGGAGCGACGGGCAGCAATCAGCCCCAGCATTTT. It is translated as CASSLYWGATGSNQPQHF.